This T cell receptor beta chain is drawn from a study of blood T cell repertoires in COVID-19. Study background: T cells, B-cell-depleted T cells, or PBMCs provided the cDNA or gDNA that served as material.

Trimming removed 0 bases at V and 4 bases at J, with 10 bases between. This CDR3 has 15 amino acids. CDR1 and CDR2 from the germline V gene are WSHSY and SAAADI. Assay used: immunoSEQ multiplex PCR; TCRdb lists only in-frame clones, some missing. Here the sample spans fewer than 250,000 clones, about 85% being singletons. The chain couples TRBV10-2 to TRBJ2-1; the D gene is possibly TRBD1 (5 bases). This clonotype originated in a man aged 25-45 years with active or convalescent COVID-19. Sequences were obtained from peripheral blood. The DNA of the CDR3 is TGCGCCAGCAGTGAGTCGTGGGGCACATACAATGAGCAGTTCTTC. Translated: CASSESWGTYNEQFF.